The 17 T cell receptor beta chains below come from one sample, sequenced in a study of blood T cell repertoires in COVID-19. Method: immunoSEQ multiplex PCR; TCRdb's copy keeps in-frame clones and lacks some. The table has tens of thousands of clones, about 82% seen once. The material sequenced was peripheral blood. The receptors stem from a man aged 50-59 years with active COVID-19.

This chain uses TRBV6-2 or TRBV6-3 with TRBJ2-7, with 9 bases aligning to TRBD2. The CDR3 runs 17 residues. V shed 1 base, J shed 6 bases, and the junction held 13 bases outside the gene matches. Germline CDR1 is MNHEY and CDR2 is SVGEGT. This chain's CDR3 is CASSYYVVAGGFCEQYF. CDR3 sequence (DNA): TGTGCCAGCAGTTACTACGTAGTCGCGGGGGGGTTCTGCGAGCAGTACTTC.

The chain joins TRBV27 to TRBJ1-4; D is perhaps TRBD1 (6 bases). Trimming removed 3 bases from V and 1 base from J, with 15 bases in between. The CDR3 has 17 amino acids. CDR1 is MNHEY, CDR2 SMNVEV, per germline (reference sequence). CDR3 in DNA: TGTGCCAGCAGTTTTTCCAACAGGGCGGGAACTAATGAAAAACTGTTTTTT. Protein: CASSFSNRAGTNEKLFF.

Details on this clone: An end of the junction does not agree with germline; a read error may underlie this. The chain carries TRBV14 and TRBJ1-6; D perhaps matches TRBD1 (5 bases). CDR1 SGHDN and CDR2 FVKESK come from the germline V gene. This CDR3 has 18 residues. The CDR3: CASSQEGAGFPYDSPLHF. The DNA for the CDR3 is TGTGCCAGCAGCCAAGAAGGGGCAGGGTTCCCCTATGATTCACCCCTCCACTTT. The whole variable domain, remainder taken from reference TRBV14 and TRBJ1-6, is EAGVTQFPSHSVIEKGQTVTLRCDPISGHDNLYWYRRVMGKEIKFLLHFVKESKQDESGMPNNRFLAERTGGTYSTLKVQPAELEDSGVYFCASSQEGAGFPYDSPLHFGNGTRLTVT.

V gene TRBV28 combines with J gene TRBJ2-4, with D hard to call. The CDR3 spans 14 residues. The V gene's germline CDR1 is MDHEN and CDR2 SYDVKM. The V and J ends lost 6 bases and 3 bases respectively, with 12 bases between them. The CDR3 region has the DNA TGTGCCAGCAGGAGATTAAACCTCAAAAACATTCAGTACTTC. Its translation: CASRRLNLKNIQYF.

Sample share makes this clone medium-sized. V usage is TRBV27 and J usage is TRBJ1-2, with TRBD1 matching over 7 bases. V lost 6 bases to trimming and J lost 6 bases; unmatched junction nucleotides: 7. The CDR3 is 13 residues long. Germline CDR1 is MNHEY and CDR2 is SMNVEV (reference sequence). CDR3 bases: TGTGCCAGCAGGTCTAGGGGGCTTCATGGCTACACCTTC. Amino acid sequence: CASRSRGLHGYTF.

The J gene is TRBJ2-7, the V gene TRBV3-1 (or the pseudogene TRBV3-2); D is undetermined. This CDR3 spans 14 amino acids. Germline V lookup: CDR1 LGHDT, CDR2 YNNKEL (reference sequence). V was clipped by 2 bases and J by 2 bases, with 10 bases between them. The CDR3 is CASSQLGGPYEQYF. The CDR3 nucleotides are TGTGCCAGCAGCCAACTCGGCGGTCCCTACGAGCAGTACTTC.

The chain couples TRBV5-1 to TRBJ1-1; 7 nucleotides match TRBD1. V was clipped by 4 bases and J by 4 bases; unmatched bases: 10. The V gene's germline CDR1 is SGHRS and CDR2 YFSETQ. The CDR3 sequence is 15 residues long. The CDR3 region has the DNA TGCGCCAGCAGCCTCCAGACAGGGTTCGGCACTGAAGCTTTCTTT. Translation gives CASSLQTGFGTEAFF. Drawing the rest from reference TRBV5-1 and TRBJ1-1, the complete variable domain is KAGVTQTPRYLIKTRGQQVTLSCSPISGHRSVSWYQQTPGQGLQFLFEYFSETQRNKGNFPGRFSGRQFSNSRSEMNVSTLELGDSALYLCASSLQTGFGTEAFFGQGTRLTVV.

V is TRBV2 and J is TRBJ1-1; D is perhaps TRBD1 (5 bases). This CDR3 region has 14 residues. V lost 4 bases and J 5 bases, leaving 14 bases between the germline ends. Germline V CDR1 and CDR2: SNHLY, FYNNEI. CDR3 residues: CASSVERGGTEAFF. For the CDR3, the DNA is TGTGCCAGCAGTGTAGAGAGGGGAGGGACTGAAGCTTTCTTT.

In its sample, this clone was seen once. The chain combines TRBV15 with TRBJ1-1; possible D gene TRBD1, 6 bases. This CDR3 has 16 amino acids. The ends were cut back, 5 bases at V and 2 bases at J, with 18 bases in the middle. The germline V gene encodes CDR1 LNHNV and CDR2 YYDKDF (reference sequence). CDR3 sequence: CATSPGSAGANTEAFF. CDR3 DNA: TGTGCCACCAGCCCTGGTTCGGCAGGGGCAAACACTGAAGCTTTCTTT.

The CDR3 spells CASSLAGVTDTQYF. In nucleotides, the CDR3 is TGTGCCAGCAGCTTGGCGGGAGTCACAGATACGCAGTATTTT. V and J are TRBV5-6 and TRBJ2-3; tentative D call: TRBD2 (6 bases). V was clipped by 0 bases and J by 2 bases, with 7 bases between them. CDR3 length: 14 residues. Germline-derived CDR1 and CDR2 are SGHDT and YYEEEE.

A word on this clone: One junction end does not reproduce the germline sequence, and a read error may be involved. The rearrangement links TRBV27 to TRBJ2-7, with D maybe TRBD1 (6 bases). CDR1 and CDR2 from the germline V gene are MNHEY and SMNVEV (reference sequence). The CDR3 runs 15 residues. The CDR3 sequence is CASSPLQGNSDEQYF. In DNA form, the CDR3 reads TGTGCCAGCAGTCCCCTACAGGGTAACTCCGACGAGCAGTACTTC.

The V call is TRBV9, the J call TRBJ2-1; perhaps TRBD1 as D (5 bases). From germline, CDR1 is SGDLS and CDR2 YYNGEE. V was trimmed by 0 bases and J by 6 bases, leaving 16 bases between them. The CDR3 is 16 amino acids. The CDR3 DNA is TGTGCCAGCAGCGTAGCTAAGGGGAAGGCCAGCAATGAGCAGTTCTTC. Translation: CASSVAKGKASNEQFF.

The chain couples TRBV19 to TRBJ2-6; D unclear. Germline V gives CDR1 LNHDA, CDR2 SQIVND (reference sequence). The CDR3 runs to 18 residues. Trimming stripped 7 bases from V and 0 bases from J, with 19 bases between. CDR3 loop: CASKMTTGLSSGANVLTF. In DNA form, the CDR3 reads TGTGCCAGTAAAATGACAACTGGTTTAAGCTCTGGGGCCAACGTCCTGACTTTC.

The genes are TRBV24-1 and TRBJ2-3, with 9 bases aligning to TRBD1. Germline assignment: CDR1 KGHDR and CDR2 SFDVKD. J gave up 5 bases and V 4 bases, and 9 bases lay outside the gene matches. The CDR3 loop spans 16 amino acids. This chain's CDR3 is CATSEYGQGKEDTQYF. CDR3 coding DNA: TGTGCCACCAGTGAATACGGACAGGGGAAGGAAGATACGCAGTATTTT.

The chain carries TRBV19 and TRBJ1-3, with TRBD1 identical over 8 bases. Germline CDR1 is LNHDA and CDR2 is SQIVND (reference sequence). The CDR3 length is 17 residues. Unmatched junction bases numbered 9, after V lost 4 bases and J lost 1 base. CDR3 residues: CASSNLNRGSSGNTIYF. The CDR3 DNA follows: TGTGCCAGTAGTAACCTTAACAGGGGGTCATCTGGAAACACCATATATTTT.

The chain is built from TRBV5-1 and TRBJ1-4; 10 positions agree with TRBD1. J was trimmed by 6 bases and V by 4 bases; bases with no gene match: 3. Germline V gene lookup returns CDR1 SGHRS and CDR2 YFSETQ. This CDR3 contains 14 residues. CDR3 DNA sequence: TGCGCCAGCAGCCTCGGGACAGGGGATGAAAAACTGTTTTTT. Protein sequence: CASSLGTGDEKLFF.

The chain couples TRBV5-1 to TRBJ2-6, with 7 nucleotides matching TRBD1. Germline V gene data show CDR1 as SGHRS and CDR2 as YFSETQ. V lost 0 bases and J lost 0; bases outside the gene matches: 12. CDR3 size: 20 residues. The CDR3 reads CASSLEGLRTGASGANVLTF. In nucleotides, the CDR3 is TGCGCCAGCAGCTTGGAGGGGCTCAGGACAGGAGCCTCTGGGGCCAACGTCCTGACTTTC.